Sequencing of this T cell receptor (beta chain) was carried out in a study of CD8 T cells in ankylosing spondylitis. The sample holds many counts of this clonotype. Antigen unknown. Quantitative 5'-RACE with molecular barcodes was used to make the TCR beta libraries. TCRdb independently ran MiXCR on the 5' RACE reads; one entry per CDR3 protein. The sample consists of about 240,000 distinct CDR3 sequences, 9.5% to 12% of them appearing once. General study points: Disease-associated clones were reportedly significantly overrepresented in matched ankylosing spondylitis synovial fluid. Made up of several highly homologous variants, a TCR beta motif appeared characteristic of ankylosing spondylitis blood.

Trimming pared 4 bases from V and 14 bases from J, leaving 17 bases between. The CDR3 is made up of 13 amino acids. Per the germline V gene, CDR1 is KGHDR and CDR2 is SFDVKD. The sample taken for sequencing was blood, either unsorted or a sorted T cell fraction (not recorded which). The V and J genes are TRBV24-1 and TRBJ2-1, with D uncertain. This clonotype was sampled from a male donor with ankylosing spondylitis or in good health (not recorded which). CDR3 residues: CATSDPGPQRKFF. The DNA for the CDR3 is TGTGCCACCAGTGACCCCGGTCCCCAACGGAAGTTCTTC.